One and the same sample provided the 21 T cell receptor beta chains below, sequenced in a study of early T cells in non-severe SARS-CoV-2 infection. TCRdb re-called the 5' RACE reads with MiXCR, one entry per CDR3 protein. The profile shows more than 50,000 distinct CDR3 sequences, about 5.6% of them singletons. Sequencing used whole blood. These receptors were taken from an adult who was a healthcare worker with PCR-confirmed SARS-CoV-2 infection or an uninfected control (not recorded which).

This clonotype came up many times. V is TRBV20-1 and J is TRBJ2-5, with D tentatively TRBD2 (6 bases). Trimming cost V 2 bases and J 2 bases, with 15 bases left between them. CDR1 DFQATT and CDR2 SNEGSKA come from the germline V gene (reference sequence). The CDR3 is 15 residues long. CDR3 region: CSARPGSIFQETQYF. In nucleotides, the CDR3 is TGCAGTGCTAGACCCGGGAGCATATTTCAAGAGACCCAGTACTTC.

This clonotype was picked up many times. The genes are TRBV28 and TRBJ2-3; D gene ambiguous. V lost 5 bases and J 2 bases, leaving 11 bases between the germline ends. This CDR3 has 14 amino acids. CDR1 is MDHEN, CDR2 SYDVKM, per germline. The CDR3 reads CASSPLQPTDTQYF. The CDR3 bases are TGTGCCAGCAGTCCCCTTCAACCCACAGATACGCAGTATTTT.

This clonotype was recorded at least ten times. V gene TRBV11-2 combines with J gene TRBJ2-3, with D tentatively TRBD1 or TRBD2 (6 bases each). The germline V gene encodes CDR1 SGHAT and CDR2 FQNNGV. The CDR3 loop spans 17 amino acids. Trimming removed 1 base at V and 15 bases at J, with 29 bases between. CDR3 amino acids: CASSLVGVRLTGAPLYF. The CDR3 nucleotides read TGTGCCAGCAGCTTAGTAGGGGTACGGTTAACGGGGGCCCCCTTATATTTT.

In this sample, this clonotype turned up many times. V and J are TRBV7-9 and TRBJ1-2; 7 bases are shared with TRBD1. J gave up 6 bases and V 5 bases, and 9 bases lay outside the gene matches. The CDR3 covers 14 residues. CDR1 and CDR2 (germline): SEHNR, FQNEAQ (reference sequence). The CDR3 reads CASSPRGQLHGYTF. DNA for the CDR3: TGTGCCAGCAGCCCTAGGGGACAGCTTCATGGCTACACCTTC.

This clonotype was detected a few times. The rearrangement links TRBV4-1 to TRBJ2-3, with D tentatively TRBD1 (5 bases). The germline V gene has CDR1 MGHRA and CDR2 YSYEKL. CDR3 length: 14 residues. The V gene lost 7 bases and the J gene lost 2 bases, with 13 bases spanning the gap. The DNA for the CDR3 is TGCGCCAGCAACCCAGGGCAGCCCACAGATACGCAGTATTTT. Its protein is CASNPGQPTDTQYF.

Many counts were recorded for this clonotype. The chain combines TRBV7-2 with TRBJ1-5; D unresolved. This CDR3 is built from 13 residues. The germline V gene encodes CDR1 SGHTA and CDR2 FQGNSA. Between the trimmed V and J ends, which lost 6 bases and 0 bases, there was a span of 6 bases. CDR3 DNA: TGTGCCAGCAGTTCGTCTAGCAATCAGCCCCAGCATTTT. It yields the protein CASSSSSNQPQHF.

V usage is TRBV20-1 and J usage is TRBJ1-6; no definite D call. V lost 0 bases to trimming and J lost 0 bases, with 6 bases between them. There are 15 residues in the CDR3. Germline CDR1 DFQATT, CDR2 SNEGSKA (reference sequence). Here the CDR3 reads CSAREARSYNSPLHF. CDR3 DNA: TGCAGTGCTAGAGAGGCGCGCTCCTATAATTCACCCCTCCACTTT.

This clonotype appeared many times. This chain's CDR3 is CASSLGQGAIDTQYF. Written as DNA, the CDR3 is TGTGCCAGCAGCTTAGGACAGGGGGCGATAGATACGCAGTATTTT. The chain carries TRBV11-2 and TRBJ2-3; 10 bases map to TRBD1. Germline loops: CDR1 SGHAT, CDR2 FQNNGV. There are 15 residues in the CDR3. V lost 1 base, J lost 5 bases, and 3 bases stayed unmatched.

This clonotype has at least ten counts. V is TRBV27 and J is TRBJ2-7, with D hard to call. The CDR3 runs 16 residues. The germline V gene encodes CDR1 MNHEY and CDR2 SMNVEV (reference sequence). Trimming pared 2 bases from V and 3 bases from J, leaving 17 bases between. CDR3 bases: TGTGCCAGCAGTTTAGGGTTGGTAAAGAGAGGCTACGAGCAGTACTTC. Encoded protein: CASSLGLVKRGYEQYF.

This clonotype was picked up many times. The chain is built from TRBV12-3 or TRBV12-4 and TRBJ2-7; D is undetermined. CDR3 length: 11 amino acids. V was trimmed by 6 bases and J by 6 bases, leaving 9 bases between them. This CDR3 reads CASRQAGEQYF. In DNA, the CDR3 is TGTGCCAGCAGGCAGGCCGGCGAGCAGTACTTC.

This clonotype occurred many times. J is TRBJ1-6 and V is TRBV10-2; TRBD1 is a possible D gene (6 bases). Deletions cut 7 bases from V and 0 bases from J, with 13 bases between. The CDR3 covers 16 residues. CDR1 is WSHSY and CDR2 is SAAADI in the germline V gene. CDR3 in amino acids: CASKKGESSYNSPLHF. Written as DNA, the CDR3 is TGCGCCAGCAAGAAGGGGGAGAGCTCCTATAATTCACCCCTCCACTTT.

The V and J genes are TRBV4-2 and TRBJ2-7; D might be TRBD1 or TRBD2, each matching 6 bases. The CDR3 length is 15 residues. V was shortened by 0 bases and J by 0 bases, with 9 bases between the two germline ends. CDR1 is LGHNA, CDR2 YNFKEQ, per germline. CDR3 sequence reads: CASSQDRGDSYEQYF. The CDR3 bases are TGTGCCAGCAGCCAAGATAGGGGGGACTCCTACGAGCAGTACTTC.

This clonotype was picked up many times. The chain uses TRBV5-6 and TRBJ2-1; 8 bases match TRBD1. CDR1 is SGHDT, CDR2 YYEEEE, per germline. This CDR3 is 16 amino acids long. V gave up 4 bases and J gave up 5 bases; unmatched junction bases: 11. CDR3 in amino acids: CASSPNQGAGDNEQFF. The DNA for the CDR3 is TGTGCCAGCAGCCCAAACCAGGGGGCCGGGGACAATGAGCAGTTCTTC.

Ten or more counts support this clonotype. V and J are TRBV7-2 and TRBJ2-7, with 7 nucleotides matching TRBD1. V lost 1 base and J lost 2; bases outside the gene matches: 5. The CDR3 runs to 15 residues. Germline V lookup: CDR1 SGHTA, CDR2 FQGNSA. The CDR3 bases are TGTGCCAGCAGCTTAGAGGGGACAGTAACCTACGAGCAGTACTTC. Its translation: CASSLEGTVTYEQYF.

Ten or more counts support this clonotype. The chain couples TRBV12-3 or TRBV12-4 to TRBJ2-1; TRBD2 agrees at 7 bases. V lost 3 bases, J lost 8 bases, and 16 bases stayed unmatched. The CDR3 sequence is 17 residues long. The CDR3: CASSLRWEAGLGDEQFF. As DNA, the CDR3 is TGTGCCAGCAGTTTGCGATGGGAAGCGGGGCTAGGGGATGAGCAGTTCTTC.

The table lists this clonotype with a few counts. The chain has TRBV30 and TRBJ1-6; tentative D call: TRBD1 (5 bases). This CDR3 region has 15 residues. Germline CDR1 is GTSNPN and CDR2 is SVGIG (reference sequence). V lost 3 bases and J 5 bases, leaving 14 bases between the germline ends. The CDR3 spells CAWSIQGGDNSPLHF. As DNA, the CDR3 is TGTGCCTGGAGCATCCAGGGTGGGGATAATTCACCCCTCCACTTT.

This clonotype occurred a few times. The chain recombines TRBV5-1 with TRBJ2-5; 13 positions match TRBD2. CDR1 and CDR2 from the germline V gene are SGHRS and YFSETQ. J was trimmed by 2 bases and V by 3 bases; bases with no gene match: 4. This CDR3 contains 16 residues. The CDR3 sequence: CASSSQTSGGQETQYF. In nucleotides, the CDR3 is TGCGCCAGCAGCTCACAGACTAGCGGGGGGCAAGAGACCCAGTACTTC.

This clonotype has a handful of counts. CDR3 bases: TGTGCCAGCAGCTGGACTAGCGGCACAGATACGCAGTATTTT. The encoded protein is CASSWTSGTDTQYF. The chain is built from TRBV7-2 and TRBJ2-3; 9 bases line up with TRBD2. The CDR3 is 14 amino acids. CDR1 and CDR2 from the germline V gene are SGHTA and FQGNSA. J gave up 1 base and V 4 bases, and 0 bases lay outside the gene matches.

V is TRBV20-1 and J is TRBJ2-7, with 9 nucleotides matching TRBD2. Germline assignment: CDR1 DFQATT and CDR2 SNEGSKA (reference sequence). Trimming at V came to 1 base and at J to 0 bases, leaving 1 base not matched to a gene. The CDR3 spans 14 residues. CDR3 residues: CSARGLAASYEQYF. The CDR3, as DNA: TGCAGTGCTAGAGGACTAGCGGCCTCCTACGAGCAGTACTTC.

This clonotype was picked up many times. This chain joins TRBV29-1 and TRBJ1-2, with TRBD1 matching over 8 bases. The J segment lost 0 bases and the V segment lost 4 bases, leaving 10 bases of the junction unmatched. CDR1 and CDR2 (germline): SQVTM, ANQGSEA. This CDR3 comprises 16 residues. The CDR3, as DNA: TGCAGCGTTGGACTAGGACAGGGCGCCCCTAACTATGGCTACACCTTC. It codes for CSVGLGQGAPNYGYTF.

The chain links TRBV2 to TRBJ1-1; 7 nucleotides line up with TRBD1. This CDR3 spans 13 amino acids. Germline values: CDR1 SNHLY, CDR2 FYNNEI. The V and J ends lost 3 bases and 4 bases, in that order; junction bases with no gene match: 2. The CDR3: CASSEDRFTEAFF. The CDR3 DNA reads TGTGCCAGCAGTGAGGACAGGTTCACTGAAGCTTTCTTT.